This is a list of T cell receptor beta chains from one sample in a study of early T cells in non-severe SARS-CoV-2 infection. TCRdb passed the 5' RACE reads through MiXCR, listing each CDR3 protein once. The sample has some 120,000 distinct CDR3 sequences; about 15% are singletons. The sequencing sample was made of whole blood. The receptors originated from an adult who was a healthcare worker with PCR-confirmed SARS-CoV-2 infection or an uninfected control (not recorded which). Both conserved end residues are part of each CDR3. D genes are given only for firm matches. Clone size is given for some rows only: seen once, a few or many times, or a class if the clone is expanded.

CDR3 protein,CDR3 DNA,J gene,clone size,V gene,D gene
CASSNPQQGRDTEAFF,TGTGCCAGCAGTAACCCCCAACAGGGTAGGGACACTGAAGCTTTCTTT,TRBJ1-1,medium-sized,TRBV6-6,-
CSVEYGMKGYTF,TGCAGCGTTGAATACGGTATGAAAGGCTACACCTTC,TRBJ1-2,-,TRBV29-1,-
CATSSIGRTEAFF,TGTGCCACCAGCAGCATAGGGAGGACTGAAGCTTTCTTT,TRBJ1-1,few,TRBV15,-
CSVASTGNYGYTF,TGCAGCGTCGCGTCGACAGGGAACTATGGCTACACCTTC,TRBJ1-2,many,TRBV29-1,TRBD1
CASCRPPPGANVLTF,TGTGCCAGCTGCCGACCCCCGCCTGGGGCCAACGTCCTGACTTTC,TRBJ2-6,-,TRBV2,-
CASSQVMRSRRWELFF,TGTGCCAGCAGCCAAGTGATGCGTTCCCGCCGCTGGGAGCTGTTTTTT,TRBJ2-2,-,TRBV2,-
CSVEDLGGNYGYTF,TGCAGCGTTGAAGATCTTGGGGGGAACTATGGCTACACCTTC,TRBJ1-2,few,TRBV29-1,-
CASRELPGTGGNEQFF,TGTGCCAGCAGGGAATTACCCGGGACAGGGGGCAATGAGCAGTTCTTC,TRBJ2-1,few,TRBV2,TRBD1
CASSLGSSARPIHEQFF,TGCGCCAGCAGCTTGGGGTCTAGTGCTCGGCCCATCCATGAGCAGTTCTTC,TRBJ2-1,-,TRBV5-1,-
CASSPAGLNTEAFF,TGTGCCAGCTCACCAGCAGGGTTGAACACTGAAGCTTTCTTT,TRBJ1-1,-,TRBV18,-
CASSLWGENGELFF,TGTGCCAGCAGTTTATGGGGGGAGAACGGGGAGCTGTTTTTT,TRBJ2-2,-,TRBV27,-
CASSLSGLVYNEQYF,TGTGCCAGCAGTTTAAGTGGTCTGGTTTACAACGAGCAGTACTTC,TRBJ2-7,few,TRBV27,-
CASSRTGSNTGELFF,TGTGCCAGCAGCAGAACTGGGTCGAACACCGGGGAGCTGTTTTTT,TRBJ2-2,many,TRBV5-5,-
CASSSLSQNYGYTF,TGTGCCAGCAGCTCCCTCAGCCAAAACTATGGCTACACCTTC,TRBJ1-2,many,TRBV27,-
CSVARTEAFF,TGCAGCGTTGCCAGGACGGAAGCTTTCTTT,TRBJ1-1,-,TRBV29-1,-
CASRFLQGVDEKLFF,TGTGCAAGTCGCTTCCTACAGGGGGTGGATGAAAAACTGTTTTTT,TRBJ1-4,-,TRBV12-2,-
CASRTGPLGTEAFF,TGCGCCAGCAGGACGGGGCCATTGGGCACTGAAGCTTTCTTT,TRBJ1-1,few,TRBV10-2,-
CASGLPASPGTQYF,TGTGCTAGTGGTTTGCCAGCAAGCCCAGGGACCCAGTACTTC,TRBJ2-5,few,TRBV12-5,-